This is a list of T cell receptor beta chains from one sample in a study of blood T cell repertoires in COVID-19. Data came from immunoSEQ multiplex PCR; TCRdb stores just in-frame clones and leaves some out. The sample yields some 100,000 clones, 90% to 95% seen once. Sequences were obtained from peripheral blood. The receptors here all came from a man aged 50-59 years with acute or convalescent COVID-19. CDR3s include the opening cysteine and the closing phenylalanine or tryptophan. D genes are given only for firm matches. A clone size is listed for some rows: how often the clone was seen (once, few, many), or a class if it is expanded.

CDR3 protein: CASSLFTSGVAYNEQFF
CDR3 DNA: TGTGCCAGCAGTTTATTTACTAGCGGGGTGGCCTACAATGAGCAGTTCTTC
V gene: TRBV27
D gene: TRBD2
clone size: few
J gene: TRBJ2-1

CDR3 protein: CASSLQGQGRTPLHF
CDR3 DNA: TGTGCCAGCAGCCTACAGGGACAGGGTCGAACACCCCTCCACTTT
V gene: TRBV5-4
D gene: TRBD1
clone size: once
J gene: TRBJ1-6

CDR3 protein: CASSLVFRGEQYF
CDR3 DNA: TGTGCCAGCAGCTTGGTCTTCCGGGGCGAGCAGTACTTC
V gene: TRBV11-1
D gene: -
clone size: -
J gene: TRBJ2-7

CDR3 protein: CASSDGSETQYF
CDR3 DNA: TGTGCCAGCTCAGACGGGTCAGAGACCCAGTACTTC
V gene: TRBV18
D gene: -
clone size: -
J gene: TRBJ2-5

CDR3 protein: CASSEGGNTEAFF
CDR3 DNA: TGCGCCAGCAGCGAAGGGGGGAACACTGAAGCTTTCTTT
V gene: TRBV5-1
D gene: -
clone size: -
J gene: TRBJ1-1

CDR3 protein: CASSQIQGQETQYF
CDR3 DNA: TGTGCCAGCAGCCAAATACAGGGTCAAGAGACCCAGTACTTC
V gene: TRBV3-1/TRBV3-2
D gene: -
clone size: -
J gene: TRBJ2-5

CDR3 protein: CAINPRGSYNEQFF
CDR3 DNA: TGTGCCATTAATCCTAGGGGGTCCTACAATGAGCAGTTCTTC
V gene: TRBV7-2
D gene: -
clone size: once
J gene: TRBJ2-1

CDR3 protein: CASRQSGTGGRGGYTF
CDR3 DNA: TGTGCCAGCAGGCAATCCGGGACAGGGGGTCGAGGGGGCTACACCTTC
V gene: TRBV28
D gene: TRBD1
clone size: -
J gene: TRBJ1-2

CDR3 protein: CASSLEGPGGTNEKLFF
CDR3 DNA: TGTGCCAGCAGCTTGGAAGGTCCCGGAGGAACTAATGAAAAACTGTTTTTT
V gene: TRBV5-4
D gene: -
clone size: once
J gene: TRBJ1-4

CDR3 protein: CASSSVTPYNEQFF
CDR3 DNA: TGTGCCAGCAGTTCGGTGACACCCTACAATGAGCAGTTCTTC
V gene: TRBV27
D gene: -
clone size: once
J gene: TRBJ2-1

CDR3 protein: CASEPGLAGPEQFF
CDR3 DNA: TGTGCCAGTGAACCGGGACTAGCGGGGCCTGAGCAGTTCTTC
V gene: TRBV19
D gene: TRBD2
clone size: -
J gene: TRBJ2-1

CDR3 protein: CATSDPTRSGEAFF
CDR3 DNA: TGTGCCACCAGTGACCCGACAAGGAGCGGTGAAGCTTTCTTT
V gene: TRBV24-1
D gene: -
clone size: few
J gene: TRBJ1-1

CDR3 protein: CASSSTGASTDTQYF
CDR3 DNA: TGCGCCAGCAGCTCGACAGGGGCTAGCACAGATACGCAGTATTTT
V gene: TRBV5-1
D gene: TRBD1
clone size: -
J gene: TRBJ2-3

CDR3 protein: CASSSGQGSRTEAFF
CDR3 DNA: TGTGCCAGCAGCTCGGGACAGGGGTCGAGGACTGAAGCTTTCTTT
V gene: TRBV7-9
D gene: TRBD1
clone size: -
J gene: TRBJ1-1

CDR3 protein: CASSEGNAHSNSPLHF
CDR3 DNA: TGTGCCAGCAGCGAGGGAAACGCACATTCGAATTCACCCCTCCACTTT
V gene: TRBV13
D gene: -
clone size: once
J gene: TRBJ1-6

CDR3 protein: CASSLDSTVNQPQHF
CDR3 DNA: TGTGCCAGCAGCTTAGACTCGACAGTCAATCAGCCCCAGCATTTT
V gene: TRBV11-2
D gene: -
clone size: -
J gene: TRBJ1-5

CDR3 protein: CASTRDRGRDTQYF
CDR3 DNA: TGTGCCAGCACCCGGGACAGGGGACGGGATACGCAGTATTTT
V gene: TRBV27
D gene: TRBD1
clone size: once
J gene: TRBJ2-3

CDR3 protein: CASGGGYGYTF
CDR3 DNA: TGTGCCAGCGGCGGCGGTTATGGCTACACCTTC
V gene: TRBV3-1/TRBV3-2
D gene: -
clone size: few
J gene: TRBJ1-2

CDR3 protein: CASSIQVNTDTQYF
CDR3 DNA: TGTGCCAGTAGTATTCAGGTCAACACAGATACGCAGTATTTT
V gene: TRBV19
D gene: -
clone size: -
J gene: TRBJ2-3

CDR3 protein: CASKETGAYEQYF
CDR3 DNA: TGTGCCAGCAAGGAAACAGGAGCCTACGAGCAGTACTTC
V gene: TRBV27
D gene: -
clone size: few
J gene: TRBJ2-7